This T cell receptor (beta chain) was recovered during a study of regulatory T cells in long-lasting Graves disease. Relying on iRepertoire HTBI primers and Arm-PCR of CDR3 regions, the team built TCR beta libraries. TCRdb reanalysed the multiplex PCR reads using MiXCR and keeps one entry per CDR3 protein. Of 440,000 or so distinct CDR3 sequences listed, 15% are singletons. Time point indicated: newly diagnosed GD, antithyroid drugs for less than 3 months. From RNA extracted from PBMCs, the TCR library was made. CDR1 and CDR2 from the germline V gene are LGHDT and YNNKEL (reference sequence). The CDR3 runs to 17 residues. V dropped 2 bases and J dropped 0; count of bases not matched to a gene: 7. In addition, the sample was reused for a study of T cells in Graves' hyperthyroidism and ophthalmopathy.

The input for sequencing was peripheral blood mononuclear cells (PBMCs), taken at new diagnosis, from a patient treated with antithyroid drugs. The chain is built from TRBV3-1 and TRBJ2-3; 8 bases agree with TRBD2. This TCR derives from a young woman with Graves disease. The CDR3 sequence is CASSQQATSASTDTQYF. Written as DNA, the CDR3 is TGTGCCAGCAGCCAACAGGCGACTAGCGCTAGCACAGATACGCAGTATTTT.